A single sample gave rise to the 27 T cell receptor beta chains below, sequenced in a study of STAT3 mutations in large granular lymphocyte leukemia (dated by TCRdb to between 2018 and 2020). These receptors are not linked to any known antigen. The investigation overall reported the following: At least one immunodominant TCRbeta clonotype was identified in every T-LGLL patient, and multiple immunodominant subclonotypes were identified in about half of the T-LGLL patients.

Libraries were constructed by the immunoSEQ multiplex PCR assay. This is the immuneACCESS table as TCRdb keeps it, with only in-frame sequences that have V and J called. A part of the clones is gone; compared with another copy, unresolved V genes explain less than half, and the rest is unexplained. The sample data list under 2,500 clones, and about a fifth of these were observed just once. Jointly, the top ten make up 70% of the sample. The sequenced material came from peripheral blood mononuclear cells. Receptors originate from a man in his fifties or sixties with T-cell large granular lymphocyte leukemia. Some clones in this sample may be carry-over from other donors' samples. The age is the age at diagnosis.

This clone was seen a handful of times. The rearrangement joins TRBV9 to TRBJ1-2; D gene ambiguous. Trimming pared 0 bases from V and 2 bases from J, leaving 5 bases between. Germline lookup yields CDR1 SGDLS and CDR2 YYNGEE. The CDR3 runs to 13 residues. For the CDR3, the DNA is TGTGCCAGCAGCGTAGGCAACAACTATGGCTACACCTTC. Translated: CASSVGNNYGYTF.

This clone was seen more than once but under ten times. The CDR3 DNA reads as TGTGCCAGCAGCCTCTATGGCTACACCTTC. Translation: CASSLYGYTF. The chain links TRBV21-1 to TRBJ1-2. TRBV21-1 is a pseudogene locus. CDR3 length: 10 residues.

This clone has more than one count but fewer than ten. The chain links TRBV6-1 to TRBJ2-7; TRBD2 might be the D (5 bases). In germline, CDR1 is MNHNS, CDR2 SASEGT. The ends were cut back, 1 base at V and 4 bases at J, with 17 bases in the middle. This CDR3 comprises 16 residues. DNA of the CDR3: TGTGCCAGCAGTGAAGAAAATAGCGATCCCTATTACGAGCAGTACTTC. This encodes CASSEENSDPYYEQYF.

V and J are TRBV4-1 and TRBJ2-1; D is possibly TRBD2 (6 bases). Trimming stripped 10 bases from V and 6 bases from J, with 13 bases between. Germline V gene data show CDR1 as MGHRA and CDR2 as YSYEKL. The CDR3 sequence is 12 residues long. The CDR3: CATGTAINEQFF. The CDR3 nucleotides are TGCGCCACCGGGACTGCTATCAATGAGCAGTTCTTC.

The V gene is TRBV5-4, the J gene TRBJ2-1; 12 bases fit TRBD2. V trimming: 5 bases; J trimming: 5 bases; junction bases outside the gene matches: 8. CDR1 and CDR2 (germline): SGHNT, YYREEE (reference sequence). This CDR3 comprises 16 residues. The CDR3 region has the DNA TGTGCCAGCAGGGGCGGACTAGCGGGGCGTGACAATGAGCAGTTCTTC. This sequence encodes CASRGGLAGRDNEQFF.

The table lists this clone with a few counts. J is TRBJ2-3 and V is TRBV5-1; D remains ambiguous. V was pared by 5 bases and J by 0 bases, with 10 bases between. The CDR3 runs 14 residues. Germline V gene data show CDR1 as SGHRS and CDR2 as YFSETQ. The CDR3 reads CASSDPRSTDTQYF. Written as DNA, the CDR3 is TGCGCCAGCAGTGATCCCCGGAGCACAGATACGCAGTATTTT.

The table lists this clone with a few counts. The chain has TRBV30 and TRBJ2-4; D gene ambiguous. This CDR3 contains 11 residues. Trimming left V 5 bases short and J 9 bases short, with 11 bases between. Per the germline V gene, CDR1 is GTSNPN and CDR2 is SVGIG (reference sequence). In DNA, the CDR3 is TGTGCCTGGGCACAATCTAGCATTCAGTACTTC. Its protein is CAWAQSSIQYF.

This clone was counted only a few times. The V gene is TRBV5-4, the J gene TRBJ1-4; D not certain. This CDR3 is 13 amino acids long. Germline CDR1 SGHNT, CDR2 YYREEE (reference sequence). V lost 9 bases to trimming and J lost 3 bases, with 12 bases between them. The chain's CDR3 is CATQPAANEKLFF. CDR3 nucleotides: TGTGCCACACAACCAGCGGCTAATGAAAAACTGTTTTTT.

The V call is TRBV7-9, the J call TRBJ2-3; possibly TRBD2 for D (5 bases). Germline CDR1 reads SEHNR; CDR2 reads FQNEAQ (reference sequence). The CDR3 is 14 amino acids. Trimming took 6 bases from V and 0 from J, leaving 10 bases between them. The CDR3 DNA sequence: TGTGCCAGCAGGCGAGGGATTAGCACAGATACGCAGTATTTT. Its translation is CASRRGISTDTQYF.

By its share, this clone is medium-sized (0.01 to 0.1%). This chain connects TRBV5-1 to TRBJ2-3, with 7 nucleotides matching TRBD2. This CDR3 contains 15 residues. V shed 4 bases, J shed 1 base, and the junction held 6 bases outside the gene matches. CDR1 is SGHRS, CDR2 YFSETQ, per germline. DNA of the CDR3: TGCGCCAGCAGCGTCTGGCTAGCGGGCACAGATACGCAGTATTTT. Its translation: CASSVWLAGTDTQYF. The variable domain in full, with the rest retrieved from reference TRBV5-1 and TRBJ2-3, is KAGVTQTPRYLIKTRGQQVTLSCSPISGHRSVSWYQQTPGQGLQFLFEYFSETQRNKGNFPGRFSGRQFSNSRSEMNVSTLELGDSALYLCASSVWLAGTDTQYFGPGTRLTVL.

This clone turned up a few times. The chain couples TRBV11-2 to TRBJ2-7, with D maybe TRBD2 (6 bases). V was trimmed by 1 base and J by 2 bases, leaving 12 bases between them. The V gene's germline CDR1 is SGHAT and CDR2 FQNNGV. CDR3 length equals 15 residues. In DNA, the CDR3 is TGTGCCAGCAGCTTAGTGGCCGCGGGGCCCTACGAGCAGTACGTC. This codes for CASSLVAAGPYEQYV.

The rearrangement links TRBV7-9 to TRBJ1-4; D remains unclear. The V and J ends lost 1 base and 10 bases respectively, with 16 bases between them. This CDR3 spans 15 amino acids. The germline V gene encodes CDR1 SEHNR and CDR2 FQNEAQ (reference sequence). CDR3 sequence: CASSLDVASYSKLFF. CDR3 bases: TGTGCCAGCAGCTTAGATGTGGCAAGTTATTCAAAACTGTTTTTT.

By sample share, this clone is medium-sized. The V call is TRBV5-4, the J call TRBJ2-7; D not resolved. CDR3 length: 11 amino acids. V lost 2 bases to trimming and J lost 6 bases, with 6 bases between them. CDR1 and CDR2 (germline): SGHNT, YYREEE (reference sequence). The CDR3 here is CASSFGGEQYV. The CDR3 bases are TGTGCCAGCAGCTTCGGTGGCGAGCAGTACGTC.

In its sample, this clone was seen a few times. The genes are TRBV14 and TRBJ1-6, with D unresolved. The CDR3 has 13 residues. Germline assignment: CDR1 SGHDN and CDR2 FVKESK. Trimming shortened V by 1 base and J by 17 bases, and 15 bases separated the two germline ends. In DNA form, the CDR3 reads TGTGCCAGCAGCCAAGCGGGGAGTCAGGAGGTCCACTTT. Residues: CASSQAGSQEVHF.

In its sample, this clone is hyperexpanded (1% or more). The V call is TRBV19, the J call TRBJ1-5; D call uncertain. The CDR3 covers 12 residues. V lost 1 base, J lost 6 bases, and 4 bases lay in between. From germline, CDR1 is LNHDA and CDR2 SQIVND (reference sequence). The CDR3 DNA reads TGTGCCAGTAGTATAGGGATTCAGCCCCAGCATTTT. Amino acids: CASSIGIQPQHF.

Here the CDR3 DNA reads TGTGCCAGCAGCTTCCTACGCACAGATACGCAGTATTTT. Translation: CASSFLRTDTQYF. V is TRBV7-8 and J is TRBJ2-3; the D is unclear. Germline lookup yields CDR1 SGHVS and CDR2 FQNEAQ. V gave up 3 bases and J gave up 1 base, with 5 bases separating them. This CDR3 comprises 13 residues.

The chain has TRBV5-4 and TRBJ2-1; 11 bases fit TRBD2. Unmatched junction bases numbered 7, after V lost 4 bases and J lost 4 bases. The CDR3 contains 16 residues. From germline, CDR1 is SGHNT and CDR2 YYREEE (reference sequence). As DNA, the CDR3 is TGTGCCAGCAGCATTTCCGGGACTAGCGGTTACAATGAGCAGTTCTTC. As protein: CASSISGTSGYNEQFF.

This clone was seen only a few times. The V and J genes are TRBV19 and TRBJ1-1, with D uncertain. The ends were cut back, 5 bases at V and 0 bases at J, with 13 bases in the middle. CDR1 LNHDA and CDR2 SQIVND come from the germline V gene (reference sequence). This CDR3 spans 15 amino acids. CDR3 sequence (DNA): TGTGCCAGTAGTCGGGCAGTGTCAATGAACACTGAAGCTTTCTTT. As protein: CASSRAVSMNTEAFF.

This clone showed up just a few times. The V call is TRBV18, the J call TRBJ2-3; D may be TRBD1 or TRBD2 (5 bases each). Germline CDR1 is KGHSH and CDR2 is LQKENI. V was shortened by 3 bases and J by 7 bases, with 11 bases between the two germline ends. This CDR3 has 13 residues. DNA for the CDR3: TGTGCCAGCTCACCGCAGGGACCTAATACGCAGTATTTT. It is translated as CASSPQGPNTQYF.

This chain connects TRBV5-4 to TRBJ2-6; D is uncertain. Trimming took off 2 bases at V and 3 bases at J, with 9 bases between the two ends. Germline V gene data show CDR1 as SGHNT and CDR2 as YYREEE (reference sequence). The CDR3 contains 15 residues. The CDR3 spells CASSFPLGGANVLTF. The DNA for the CDR3 is TGTGCCAGCAGCTTTCCCCTGGGTGGGGCCAACGTCCTGACTTTC.

V usage is TRBV15 and J usage is TRBJ1-4; D gene uncertain. CDR1 is LNHNV and CDR2 is YYDKDF in the germline V gene (reference sequence). The CDR3 contains 13 residues. The V and J ends lost 4 bases and 0 bases respectively, with 3 bases between them. The CDR3 nucleotides are TGTGCCACCAGCACTGCAACTAATGAAAAACTGTTTTTT. It is translated as CATSTATNEKLFF.

The chain has TRBV5-6 and TRBJ1-2; TRBD1 is a possible D gene (6 bases). The V end was cut by 4 bases, the J end by 8 bases, with 18 bases between. Per the germline V gene, CDR1 is SGHDT and CDR2 is YYEEEE. The CDR3 has 14 amino acids. This CDR3 reads CASSAGWGRVGYTF. In DNA form, the CDR3 reads TGTGCCAGCAGCGCAGGATGGGGGCGCGTGGGCTACACCTTC.

This clone was counted once. The V and J genes are TRBV30 and TRBJ1-2; maybe TRBD1 (5 bases). CDR3 length equals 12 residues. Germline V gene sequence: CDR1 GTSNPN, CDR2 SVGIG (reference sequence). V dropped 6 bases and J dropped 2 bases, with 10 bases sitting between them. The CDR3 nucleotides are TGTGCCTGCGGCGGGGCCAACTATGGCTACACCTTC. It encodes CACGGANYGYTF.

The chain combines TRBV7-8 with TRBJ1-2; no firm D call. CDR3 length: 13 amino acids. V lost 6 bases and J lost 4, with 12 bases in between. Germline V gene lookup returns CDR1 SGHVS and CDR2 FQNEAQ. DNA of the CDR3: TGTGCCAGCAGGCCTTTGGAGGTCTATGGCTACACCTTC. It codes for CASRPLEVYGYTF.

The rearrangement uses TRBV4-1 and TRBJ1-1, with a possible D match to TRBD1 (6 bases). In germline, CDR1 is MGHRA, CDR2 YSYEKL. The V and J ends lost 0 bases and 4 bases respectively, with 12 bases between them. This CDR3 spans 15 amino acids. The CDR3 nucleotides are TGCGCCAGCAGCCAAGATTCGGGGGCAACCACTGAAGCTTTCTTT. Translation gives CASSQDSGATTEAFF.

This clone has just a few counts. This chain connects TRBV2 to TRBJ2-7; TRBD1 might be the D (6 bases). The germline CDR1 and CDR2 sequences are SNHLY and FYNNEI. CDR3 size: 12 residues. Trimming removed 4 bases at V and 6 bases at J, with 10 bases between. CDR3: CASSVGGPEQYF. The CDR3 bases are TGTGCCAGCAGTGTTGGGGGCCCCGAGCAGTACTTC.

The CDR3 nucleotides read TGTGCCAGCAGCTCCAGAAATTTGAATGAAAAACTGTTTTTT. Its translation: CASSSRNLNEKLFF. V and J are TRBV7-9 and TRBJ1-4; D not certain. This CDR3 is 14 amino acids long. From germline, CDR1 is SEHNR and CDR2 FQNEAQ (reference sequence). Between the trimmed V and J ends, which lost 4 bases and 5 bases, there was a span of 11 bases.